This T cell receptor beta chain was documented in a study of CD8+ T cells in alopecia areata. As for the study in general: Tofacitinib exposure lasted 6 to 18 months, followed by 6 months off drug. Findings and limits, study-wide: Under tofacitinib, numerous expanded lesional clonotypes remained detectable in scalp and blood.

Germline CDR1 MGHDK, CDR2 SYGVNS. V shed 5 bases and J shed 5 bases, with 10 bases lying between them. The CDR3 contains 12 residues. Described treatment: oral pan-JAK inhibitor, 5-10 mg twice daily. Sorting of CD4+ and CD8+ T cells was performed on PBMCs. As to this clone: Its target is not known.

RNA was isolated and reverse transcribed to cDNA, the sequencing template. Generated by immunoSEQ multiplex PCR, the TCRdb table keeps only in-frame clones and is missing some. Of about 140,000 clones listed, about 88% were seen once; the top ten hold 13%. The rearrangement uses TRBV25-1 and TRBJ2-7; tentatively, D is TRBD1 (6 bases). Sample: CD8+ T cells sorted from blood, taken at week 4, from a patient treated with tofacitinib. The TCR originated in a human donor with alopecia areata. In DNA form, the CDR3 reads TGTGCCAGCAGTCCACAGGGAAACGAGCAGTACTTC. It encodes CASSPQGNEQYF.